The 23 T cell receptor beta chains below come from one sample, sequenced in a study of shared clonotypes between healthy human individuals. CD45RO-negative, CCR7-positively selected cells formed the naive CD8 fraction, excluding terminally differentiated effector memory CD45RA+ cells. This table comes from immunoSEQ multiplex PCR, and its TCRdb copy is limited to in-frame clones, with some not included. The sample shows roughly 2,000,000 clones, about 93% of them seen only once. Sequenced sample: naive CD8+ T cells from PBMCs. The receptors derive from a man aged 18 to 30 in good health. Some clones in this sample may be carry-over from other donors' samples.

V usage is TRBV4-1 and J usage is TRBJ2-1; a possible D gene is TRBD2 (5 bases). V shed 4 bases and J shed 10 bases, with 11 bases lying between them. Germline-derived CDR1 and CDR2 are MGHRA and YSYEKL. The CDR3 covers 12 residues. As DNA, the CDR3 is TGCGCCAGCAGCCCAAGTGGGGAGGAGCAGTTCTTC. It is translated as CASSPSGEEQFF.

J is TRBJ2-7 and V is TRBV27, with 7 positions matching TRBD2. Germline values: CDR1 MNHEY, CDR2 SMNVEV (reference sequence). This CDR3 has 14 amino acids. V lost 2 bases, J lost 5 bases, and 6 bases stayed unmatched. CDR3 in amino acids: CASSLAGALDEQYF. In nucleotides, the CDR3 is TGTGCCAGCAGTTTAGCGGGAGCGCTTGACGAGCAGTACTTC.

This clone was detected a few times. This chain links TRBV5-1 with TRBJ1-1, with D unresolved. The CDR3 covers 13 residues. Germline V CDR1 and CDR2: SGHRS, YFSETQ. V lost 4 bases and J lost 0, with 7 bases in between. The CDR3, as DNA: TGCGCCAGCAGCGTCAGCCTGAACACTGAAGCTTTCTTT. It yields the protein CASSVSLNTEAFF.

V and J are TRBV29-1 and TRBJ1-5; TRBD1 matches 8 bases. V lost 7 bases and J lost 5; bases outside the gene matches: 7. There are 13 residues in the CDR3. Germline values: CDR1 SQVTM, CDR2 ANQGSEA. CDR3 protein: CSARTGWDQPQHF. The CDR3 DNA follows: TGCAGCGCCCGGACAGGGTGGGATCAGCCCCAGCATTTT. Variable domain in full (rest from reference TRBV29-1 and TRBJ1-5): SAVISQKPSRDICQRGTSLTIQCQVDSQVTMMFWYRQQPGQSLTLIATANQGSEATYESGFVIDKFPISRPNLTFSTLTVSNMSPEDSSIYLCSARTGWDQPQHFGDGTRLSIL.

This rearrangement joins TRBV4-2 to TRBJ2-3, with D perhaps matching TRBD2 (5 bases). V shed 2 bases and J shed 2 bases, with 11 bases lying between them. CDR1 and CDR2 (germline): LGHNA, YNFKEQ. This CDR3 spans 15 amino acids. The CDR3 reads CASSQPGGVTDTQYF. CDR3 DNA sequence: TGTGCCAGCAGCCAACCCGGAGGAGTCACAGATACGCAGTATTTT.

The chain has TRBV2 and TRBJ1-2, with TRBD1 matching over 8 bases. The CDR3 has 16 amino acids. Germline V gene lookup returns CDR1 SNHLY and CDR2 FYNNEI. V lost 5 bases, J lost 2 bases, and 10 bases stayed unmatched. The CDR3 coding sequence is TGTGCCAGCAGTACCGGCCGGACAGGGTCCAACTATGGCTACACCTTC. The encoded protein is CASSTGRTGSNYGYTF.

Of note for this clone: Other DNA sequences in this specimen translate into the identical CDR3. The chain combines TRBV7-9 with TRBJ2-2; D gene unclear. Germline CDR1 reads SEHNR; CDR2 reads FQNEAQ (reference sequence). The CDR3 covers 14 residues. The V end was cut by 2 bases, the J end by 1 base, with 5 bases between. CDR3 residues: CASSLHQNTGELFF. The CDR3 region has the DNA TGTGCCAGCAGCTTACATCAGAACACCGGGGAGCTGTTTTTT.

Worth noting for this clone: The sample holds other DNA sequences that translate to the same CDR3. The V gene is TRBV11-3, the J gene TRBJ2-1, with 7 bases that match TRBD1. From germline, CDR1 is SGHNT and CDR2 YENEEA. CDR3 size: 15 residues. Trimming cost V 1 base and J 1 base; bases outside gene matches: 1. The CDR3 loop is CASSLGQGSYNEQFF. CDR3 nucleotide sequence: TGTGCCAGCAGCTTAGGACAGGGTTCCTACAATGAGCAGTTCTTC.

This clone was recorded only once. The chain carries TRBV7-9 and TRBJ2-3; D uncertain. The CDR3 extends over 15 amino acids. With 0 bases removed from V and 1 base from J, the gap between germline ends came to 8 bases. The V gene's germline CDR1 is SEHNR and CDR2 FQNEAQ (reference sequence). The CDR3 sequence: CASSLAGAGTDTQYF. The CDR3 nucleotides are TGTGCCAGCAGCTTAGCGGGCGCGGGCACAGATACGCAGTATTTT.

The chain combines TRBV9 with TRBJ1-2, with TRBD1 identical over 9 bases. CDR1 SGDLS and CDR2 YYNGEE come from the germline V gene. This CDR3 is built from 18 residues. The trim removed 0 bases at V and 3 bases at J, leaving 12 bases unmatched. The CDR3 DNA is TGTGCCAGCAGCGTAGCTAAAGGACAGGGGATAGGGGACTATGGCTACACCTTC. This gives the protein CASSVAKGQGIGDYGYTF.

To note about this clone: At the DNA level, this CDR3 is encoded by other sequences in the same sample as well. The chain is built from TRBV7-9 and TRBJ2-1; D not certain. V was shortened by 1 base and J by 6 bases, with 4 bases between the two germline ends. The V gene's germline CDR1 is SEHNR and CDR2 FQNEAQ (reference sequence). The length of the CDR3 is 12 residues. CDR3: CASSLVVNEQFF. The CDR3, as DNA: TGTGCCAGCAGCTTAGTCGTCAATGAGCAGTTCTTC.

V and J are TRBV28 and TRBJ2-6; D uncertain. With 4 bases removed from V and 0 bases from J, the gap between germline ends came to 7 bases. The germline gives CDR1 MDHEN, CDR2 SYDVKM. This CDR3 has 15 residues. The CDR3 DNA reads TGTGCCAGCAGTTCCCATCACTCTGGGGCCAACGTCCTGACTTTC. The encoded protein is CASSSHHSGANVLTF.

The gene calls are TRBV5-5 and TRBJ2-4, with 10 bases fitting TRBD2. This CDR3 has 12 amino acids. CDR1 and CDR2 (germline): SGHKS, YYEKEE (reference sequence). Losses at the gene ends were 4 bases for V and 12 bases for J; bases not matched to a gene: 4. DNA of the CDR3: TGTGCCAGCAGCGGCGGGACTAGCGCTCAGTACTTC. Protein: CASSGGTSAQYF.

The chain recombines TRBV15 with TRBJ2-7; TRBD2 might be the D (6 bases). Looked up from germline, CDR1 is LNHNV and CDR2 is YYDKDF (reference sequence). This CDR3 contains 16 residues. V shed 5 bases and J shed 7 bases, with 24 bases lying between them. CDR3 sequence: CATSPDGGVLLGEQYF. In DNA, the CDR3 is TGTGCCACCAGCCCAGACGGCGGGGTTTTATTGGGTGAGCAGTACTTC.

The chain joins TRBV28 to TRBJ2-1; the D is unclear. The CDR3 spans 16 residues. From germline, CDR1 is MDHEN and CDR2 SYDVKM. With 2 bases removed from V and 0 bases from J, the gap between germline ends came to 11 bases. The CDR3: CASSLLWASSYNEQFF. The CDR3 bases are TGTGCCAGCAGTTTACTTTGGGCTAGCTCCTACAATGAGCAGTTCTTC.

V is TRBV6-5 and J is TRBJ1-1, with unresolved D. Germline CDR1 reads MNHEY; CDR2 reads SVGAGI. V shed 10 bases and J shed 4 bases, with 10 bases lying between them. CDR3 length: 11 residues. The CDR3: CATRAGTEAFF. The CDR3 DNA follows: TGTGCCACTAGAGCGGGCACTGAAGCTTTCTTT.

A few counts support this clone. The rearrangement joins TRBV7-9 to TRBJ1-1, with unresolved D. Trimming removed 5 bases at V and 5 bases at J, with 12 bases between. CDR3 length: 13 amino acids. Germline CDR1 and CDR2: SEHNR and FQNEAQ (reference sequence). The CDR3 DNA follows: TGTGCCAGCAGCCAGGTCCTTGGGACTGAAGCTTTCTTT. Translation: CASSQVLGTEAFF.

The chain links TRBV29-1 to TRBJ2-1, with a possible D match to TRBD2 (6 bases). Trimming stripped 5 bases from V and 8 bases from J, with 19 bases between. Germline CDR1 is SQVTM and CDR2 is ANQGSEA. This CDR3 contains 14 residues. CDR3 protein: CSVLPDGSKDEQFF. In DNA form, the CDR3 reads TGCAGCGTTCTTCCTGACGGGAGTAAGGATGAGCAGTTCTTC.

Notes on this clone: This sample also contains other DNA sequences that code for the same CDR3. The chain links TRBV9 to TRBJ2-7; D might be TRBD1 (5 bases). The CDR3 is 15 amino acids. The V end lost 0 bases, the J end lost 0 bases, and 10 bases lay between the germline ends. Germline-derived CDR1 and CDR2 are SGDLS and YYNGEE. Written as DNA, the CDR3 is TGTGCCAGCAGCGTAGGGCAGGGCGCCTCCTACGAGCAGTACTTC. Translating gives CASSVGQGASYEQYF.

The chain joins TRBV7-2 to TRBJ2-1, with 9 bases fitting TRBD1. Germline trimming cut 5 bases from V and 9 bases from J; bases unmatched to any gene: 11. The germline V gene has CDR1 SGHTA and CDR2 FQGNSA. The CDR3 contains 15 residues. CDR3 protein: CASSPGTGLYGEQFF. Here the CDR3 DNA reads TGTGCCAGCAGCCCCGGGACAGGGCTGTATGGTGAGCAGTTCTTC.

This clone came up a few times. The chain couples TRBV6-1 to TRBJ1-1, with D unclear. The CDR3 consists of 11 residues. V lost 9 bases and J 8 bases, leaving 13 bases between the germline ends. CDR1 and CDR2 (germline): MNHNS, SASEGT. The CDR3 nucleotides read TGTGCCAGTCCCACGGGGAGAGAAGCTTTCTTT. Protein sequence: CASPTGREAFF.

Points on this clone: Other DNA sequences in this specimen translate into the identical CDR3. This chain joins TRBV4-1 and TRBJ2-7, with D possibly being TRBD2 (5 bases). V shed 0 bases and J shed 0 bases, with 9 bases lying between them. From germline, CDR1 is MGHRA and CDR2 YSYEKL. The CDR3 length is 15 residues. The CDR3 is CASSQDEGSSYEQYF. The CDR3 DNA reads TGCGCCAGCAGCCAAGACGAAGGGAGCTCCTACGAGCAGTACTTC.

The J gene is TRBJ2-7, the V gene TRBV6-7; weak D call: TRBD1 (7 bases). TRBV6-7 is known as an ORF, though its function is uncertain. This CDR3 is 16 amino acids long. The ends were cut back, 10 bases at V and 4 bases at J, with 26 bases in the middle. The CDR3 reads CATPVGSRGATYEQYF. CDR3 in DNA: TGTGCCACCCCCGTGGGCTCCAGGGGGGCTACGTACGAGCAGTACTTC.